This entry concerns a single TCR beta chain. Antigen specificity is unknown. This entry comes from a study of cytomegalovirus exposure and HLA in healthy donors. Study-wide points: In vitro, a few CMV-associated chains proved specific for CMV antigens. In a later analysis, first-cohort TCR clusters were found to tend to co-occur in the 100 to 150 validation repertoires.

Libraries were prepared by immunoSEQ multiplex PCR; TCRdb keeps only in-frame clonotypes and omits some of them. The repertoire holds about 180,000 clones, with roughly 89% as singletons. Separate from the approximately 700-subject first cohort was the approximately 120-subject validation cohort, to which the donors belonged. V shed 2 bases and J 7 bases; nucleotides not matched to a gene: 14. The CDR3 length is 17 residues. Germline lookup yields CDR1 LGHNA and CDR2 YNFKEQ. This TCR derives from a young woman in good health and CMV-seronegative. This sequence joins TRBV4-2 and TRBJ1-2; 9 positions match TRBD1. The sample was PBMCs. The CDR3 protein is CASSQTSRGQGMGGYTF. DNA of the CDR3: TGTGCCAGCAGCCAAACCTCTAGGGGACAGGGCATGGGTGGCTACACCTTC.